Listed here are 10 T cell receptor beta chains from one sample, sequenced in a study of blood T cell repertoires in COVID-19. Some clones are missing from TCRdb's copy, which holds only in-frame ones; the method was immunoSEQ multiplex PCR. The profile shows roughly 220,000 clones, 70% to 90% of them singletons. The specimen sequenced was peripheral blood. Receptors originate from a man aged 50 to 60 who had recovered from COVID-19.

The V gene is TRBV19, the J gene TRBJ2-7; TRBD1 agrees at 7 bases. Per germline, CDR1 LNHDA and CDR2 SQIVND (reference sequence). V dropped 3 bases and J dropped 4; count of bases not matched to a gene: 6. CDR3 length equals 14 residues. In DNA form, the CDR3 reads TGTGCCAGTAGTATCTTTAGGGGGCCATACGAGCAGTACTTC. Protein sequence: CASSIFRGPYEQYF.

This chain uses TRBV3-1 (or the pseudogene TRBV3-2) with TRBJ2-2, with TRBD1 matching 10 bases. J was trimmed by 7 bases and V by 4 bases; bases with no gene match: 6. Germline V gives CDR1 LGHDT, CDR2 YNNKEL (reference sequence). The CDR3 has 15 residues. The CDR3 spells CASSPRQGAVGELFF. The DNA for the CDR3 is TGTGCCAGCAGCCCGCGACAGGGGGCGGTCGGGGAGCTGTTTTTT.

The rearrangement links TRBV5-1 to TRBJ2-3; TRBD2 matches 15 bases. The ends lost 9 bases at V and 2 bases at J; junction bases unmatched: 4. The CDR3 has 15 amino acids. Germline CDR1 reads SGHRS; CDR2 reads YFSETQ. The CDR3 nucleotides read TGCGCCACCGGACTAGCGGGAGGGATCACAGATACGCAGTATTTT. As protein: CATGLAGGITDTQYF.

The chain employs TRBV19 and TRBJ2-1, with D possibly being TRBD2 (6 bases). V was clipped by 2 bases and J by 8 bases, with 10 bases between them. The CDR3 covers 13 residues. CDR1 and CDR2 from the germline V gene are LNHDA and SQIVND (reference sequence). The CDR3 spells CASSIRGLDEQFF. The CDR3 DNA sequence: TGTGCCAGTAGTATAAGGGGACTGGATGAGCAGTTCTTC.

The chain is built from TRBV12-3 or TRBV12-4 and TRBJ2-7; the D gene is possibly TRBD2 (5 bases). Deletions cut 8 bases from V and 2 bases from J, with 13 bases between. The CDR3 contains 13 residues. The CDR3 reads CASCPGVPYEQYF. CDR3 DNA sequence: TGTGCCAGCTGTCCCGGGGTTCCCTACGAGCAGTACTTC.

This rearrangement joins TRBV14 to TRBJ1-4; maybe TRBD1 (5 bases). Trimming shortened V by 4 bases and J by 8 bases, and 11 bases separated the two germline ends. Looked up from germline, CDR1 is SGHDN and CDR2 is FVKESK. This CDR3 has 13 residues. The DNA of the CDR3 is TGTGCCAGCAGCCCAGGGTTCGGGGAAAAACTGTTTTTT. Protein product: CASSPGFGEKLFF. Full variable domain (rest looked up from reference TRBV14 and TRBJ1-4): EAGVTQFPSHSVIEKGQTVTLRCDPISGHDNLYWYRRVMGKEIKFLLHFVKESKQDESGMPNNRFLAERTGGTYSTLKVQPAELEDSGVYFCASSPGFGEKLFFGSGTQLSVL.

This clone has a handful of counts. This chain uses TRBV19 with TRBJ2-1; maybe TRBD2 (7 bases). Trimming removed 7 bases from V and 7 bases from J, with 17 bases in between. The CDR3 has 14 amino acids. Per germline, CDR1 LNHDA and CDR2 SQIVND (reference sequence). The CDR3 DNA follows: TGTGCCAGTAACCCCGGGGGGCCAAGGAATGAGCAGTTCTTC. The encoded protein is CASNPGGPRNEQFF.

This chain uses TRBV3-1 (or the pseudogene TRBV3-2) with TRBJ2-1, with TRBD2 identical over 7 bases. With 2 bases clipped from V and 6 bases from J, the junction kept 7 bases outside the gene matches. The CDR3 length is 15 residues. Germline V lookup: CDR1 LGHDT, CDR2 YNNKEL (reference sequence). CDR3 nucleotides: TGTGCCAGCAGCCAAAGCGGGAAGTCACGCAATGAGCAGTTCTTC. It yields the protein CASSQSGKSRNEQFF.

The chain links TRBV7-9 to TRBJ1-3, with 8 bases lining up with TRBD1. Trimming cost V 6 bases and J 0 bases; bases outside gene matches: 16. Looked up from germline, CDR1 is SEHNR and CDR2 is FQNEAQ (reference sequence). CDR3 length equals 19 residues. The CDR3 DNA reads as TGTGCCAGCAGATCGCCGGGACAGGTGACAGGGAGCTCTGGAAACACCATATATTTT. This sequence encodes CASRSPGQVTGSSGNTIYF.

CDR3 sequence reads: CASSLAGGADTQYF. Written as DNA, the CDR3 is TGTGCCAGCAGCTTAGCGGGAGGCGCAGATACGCAGTATTTT. This chain joins TRBV7-2 and TRBJ2-3; weak D call: TRBD2 (6 bases). Trimming stripped 0 bases from V and 4 bases from J, with 8 bases between. Per the germline V gene, CDR1 is SGHTA and CDR2 is FQGNSA. CDR3 length equals 14 residues.